This T cell receptor (beta chain) was identified in a study of CD8 T cells in ankylosing spondylitis (dated by TCRdb to the late 2010s). Broadly, across the study: The study profiled T cell receptor beta repertoires in healthy donors and ankylosing spondylitis patients to find disease-linked TCR variants. Peripheral blood was sampled, and synovial fluid was additionally collected from ankylosing spondylitis patients. In total, the full study cohort was made up of nearly 110 healthy donors and approximately 27 ankylosing spondylitis patients. Here is what the overall study found, with its caveats: Some of the motif variants had been reported before in the synovial fluid and blood of reactive arthritis patients, a finding that suggests common disease-initiation mechanisms. A CD8+ phenotype was shown by the disease-linked clones, which were found at relatively low frequencies in peripheral blood. According to the report, matched synovial fluid samples from ankylosing spondylitis patients were significantly enriched for the disease-linked clones. A TCR beta motif made up of several highly homologous amino acid variants appeared to be characteristic of blood from ankylosing spondylitis patients.

The CDR3 covers 16 residues, taking in both the cysteine and the phenylalanine. The DNA shown is the 48-base CDR3, in frame from base 1. Reading the germline V gene gives CDR1 SGHRS and CDR2 YFSETQ. From V the trimming removes 4 bases and from J it removes 8 bases, while the gene matches leave 9 bases of the junction unaccounted for. At least ten counts were recorded for this clonotype. The antigen it binds to is not known. No much larger clonotype is one base removed from it; base qualities were not supplied. Sequencing took place on an Illumina HiSeq 2500. Quantitative 5'-RACE with molecular barcodes was used to prepare TCR beta libraries. The study's own analysis went as follows. A new computational method, built on a probabilistic model of VDJ rearrangement, was used to identify disease-linked TCR variants. The public reads were reanalyzed by TCRdb: fastp trimming at Q25, MiXCR alignment, in-frame beta chains only. Each entry is one CDR3 protein sequence, shown with its most common DNA and genes. Clone size and V and J calls follow TCRdb, not the original study. This sample holds about 130,000 distinct CDR3 sequences; around 8.5% were observed only once. Jointly, the top ten make up approximately 3.5% of the sample.

Sequenced: blood, either unsorted or a sorted T cell fraction (not recorded which). This sequence uses TRBV5-1 and TRBJ2-1, with 13 junctional bases fitting TRBD2. The clonotype comes from a male donor with ankylosing spondylitis or in good health (not recorded which). The CDR3 is CASSPRTSGSTYEQFF. The nucleotides read TGCGCCAGCAGCCCAAGGACTAGCGGGAGTACATATGAGCAGTTCTTC.